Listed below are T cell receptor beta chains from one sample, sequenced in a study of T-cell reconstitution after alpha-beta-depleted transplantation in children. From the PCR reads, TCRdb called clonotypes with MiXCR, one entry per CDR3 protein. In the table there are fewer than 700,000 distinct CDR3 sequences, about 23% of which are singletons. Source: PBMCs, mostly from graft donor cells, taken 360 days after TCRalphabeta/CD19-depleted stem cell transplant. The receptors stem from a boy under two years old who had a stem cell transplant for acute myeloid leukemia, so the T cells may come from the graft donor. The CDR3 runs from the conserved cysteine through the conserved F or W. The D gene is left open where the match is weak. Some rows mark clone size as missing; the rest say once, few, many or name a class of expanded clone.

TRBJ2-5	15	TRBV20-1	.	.	TGCAGTGCTAGAGATGCGGGGCAGTGGCAAGAGACCCAGTACTTC	CSARDAGQWQETQYF
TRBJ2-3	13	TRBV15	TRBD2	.	TGTGCCACCAGCAGAGAGGGGCGGGGGGCAGCATATTTT	CATSREGRGAAYF
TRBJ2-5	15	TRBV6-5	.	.	TGTGCCAGCAGTTACTCGAAGGGAGGAGGGGAGACCCAGTACTTC	CASSYSKGGGETQYF
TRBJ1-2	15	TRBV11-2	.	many	TGTGCCAGCAGCTTAGGGTTAAAGGGACCCCATGGCTACACCTTC	CASSLGLKGPHGYTF
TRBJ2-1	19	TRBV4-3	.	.	TGCGCCAGCAGCCAAGATGATGACCGGGGCCCACCCCACATTTATGAGCAGTTCTTC	CASSQDDDRGPPHIYEQFF
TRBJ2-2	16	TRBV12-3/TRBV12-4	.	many	TGTGCCAGCAGTTTAGTAGGACCGGGGATGGCCGGGGAGCTGTTTTTT	CASSLVGPGMAGELFF
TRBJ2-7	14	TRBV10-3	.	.	TGTGCCATCAGTGGTCAGGGGGGGTCATACGAGCAGTACTTC	CAISGQGGSYEQYF
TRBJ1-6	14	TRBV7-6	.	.	TGTGCCAGCAGTGACGTGGAGAATAGGGCACCCCTCCACTTT	CASSDVENRAPLHF
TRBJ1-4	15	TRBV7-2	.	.	TGTGCCAGCAGCTCCCAACGGGCGACTAATGAAAAACTGTTTTTT	CASSSQRATNEKLFF
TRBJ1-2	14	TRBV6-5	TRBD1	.	TGTGCCAGCAGTTTCCAGGGGGATAACTATGGCTACACCTTC	CASSFQGDNYGYTF
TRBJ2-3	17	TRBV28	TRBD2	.	TGTGCCAGCAGTTTAGCGACTAGCGGCCTTAGCACAGATACGCAGTATTTT	CASSLATSGLSTDTQYF
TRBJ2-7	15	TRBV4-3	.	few	TGCGCCAGCAGCCAAGAGACTAGGATGGCCTACGAGCAGTACTTC	CASSQETRMAYEQYF
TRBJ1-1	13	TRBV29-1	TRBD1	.	TGCAGCGTGAGACAGGGGGGGAACACTGAAGCTTTCTTT	CSVRQGGNTEAFF
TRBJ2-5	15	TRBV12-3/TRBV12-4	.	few	TGTGCCAGCAGTTTAGACAAAACGTACCAAGAGACCCAGTACTTC	CASSLDKTYQETQYF
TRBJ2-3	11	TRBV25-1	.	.	TGTGCCAGCAGTTGGTCGGATACGCAGTATTTT	CASSWSDTQYF
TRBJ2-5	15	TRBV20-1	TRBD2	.	TGCAGTGCTAGGTCTCTAGCGGGGATCCAAGAGACCCAGTACTTC	CSARSLAGIQETQYF
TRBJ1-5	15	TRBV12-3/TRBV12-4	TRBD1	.	TGTGCCAGCAGTACTCGGGACAGCGGCAATCAGCCCCAGCATTTT	CASSTRDSGNQPQHF
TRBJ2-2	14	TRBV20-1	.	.	TGCAGTGCCCCCCTCTGGGCGAACACCGGGGAGCTGTTTTTT	CSAPLWANTGELFF
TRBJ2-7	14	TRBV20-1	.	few	TGCAGTGCCAGCGCGGGGCGGCAGCTTTACGAGCAGTACTTC	CSASAGRQLYEQYF
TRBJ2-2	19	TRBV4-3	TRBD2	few	TGCGCCAGCAGCCAAGACGTAGCGGCTAGCGGGTGGGACACCGGGGAGCTGTTTTTT	CASSQDVAASGWDTGELFF
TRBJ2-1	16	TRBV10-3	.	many	TGTGCCATCGGGAGAAAGGCCACCAGCTCCTACAATGAGCAGTTCTTC	CAIGRKATSSYNEQFF
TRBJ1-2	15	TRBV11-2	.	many	TGTGCCAGCAGCCCCTCCTTCTTACCGACAGACCGCTACACCTTC	CASSPSFLPTDRYTF
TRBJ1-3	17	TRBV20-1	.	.	TGCAGTGCTAGAGGGAGCCGGGGGGCGCTCGGCGGAAACACCATATATTTT	CSARGSRGALGGNTIYF
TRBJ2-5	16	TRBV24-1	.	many	TGTGCCACCAGTGATGGGGGCAGACAGAAAGAAGAGACCCAGTACTTC	CATSDGGRQKEETQYF
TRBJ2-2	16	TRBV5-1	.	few	TGCGCCAGCAGCTTGTTGGGGGGCGTTAACACCGGGGAGCTGTTTTTT	CASSLLGGVNTGELFF
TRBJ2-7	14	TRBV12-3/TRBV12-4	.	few	TGTGCCAGCAGTTTCGACAGGTTTGCCTACGAGCAGTACTTC	CASSFDRFAYEQYF
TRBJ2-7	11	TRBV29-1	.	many	TGCAGCGTCGTCGGTTCCTACGAGCAGTACTTC	CSVVGSYEQYF
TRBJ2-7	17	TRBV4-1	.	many	TGCGCCAGCAGCCAAGATGTTGGTCGGGGGGCGGCCTACGAGCAGTACTTC	CASSQDVGRGAAYEQYF
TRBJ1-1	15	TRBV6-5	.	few	TGTGCCAGCAGTTACAGTCAAACAGCGCTGGACGAAGCTTTCTTT	CASSYSQTALDEAFF
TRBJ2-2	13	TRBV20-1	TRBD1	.	TGCAGTGCTACCAGGGGGCTCGTCGGGGAGCTGTTTTTT	CSATRGLVGELFF
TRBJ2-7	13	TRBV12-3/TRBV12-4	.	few	TGTGCCAGCAGTTTGATAGGTTTCTACGAGCAGTACTTC	CASSLIGFYEQYF
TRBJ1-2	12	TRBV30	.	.	TGTGCCGCGGGACTCCCGAAGTATGGCTACACCTTC	CAAGLPKYGYTF
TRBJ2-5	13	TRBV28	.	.	TGTGCCAGCAAGTTGGCGGACAGAGAGACCCAGTACTTC	CASKLADRETQYF
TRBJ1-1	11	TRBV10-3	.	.	TGTGCCATCAGTGAGTCCCGTGAAGCTTTCTTT	CAISESREAFF
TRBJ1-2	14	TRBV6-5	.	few	TGTGCCAGCAGTTACCGGAGAGAAGTTAATGGCTACACCTTC	CASSYRREVNGYTF
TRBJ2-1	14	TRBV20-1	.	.	TGCAGTGCTCAGACTGAGGGCCCCTACAATGAGCAGTTCTTC	CSAQTEGPYNEQFF
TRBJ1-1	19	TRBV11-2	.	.	TGTGCCAGCAGCTCCCTAGGAGGGCAGGCTCTGCGTCGGGGTACTGAAGCTTTCTTT	CASSSLGGQALRRGTEAFF
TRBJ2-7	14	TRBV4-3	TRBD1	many	TGCGCCAGCAGCCCTCGGGACAGGGTTTACGAGCAGTACTTC	CASSPRDRVYEQYF
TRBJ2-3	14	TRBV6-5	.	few	TGTGCCAGCAGTTACTACGGGTCCACAGATACGCAGTATTTT	CASSYYGSTDTQYF
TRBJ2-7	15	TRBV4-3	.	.	TGCGCCAGCAGCCAAGATCAAGTCTCCAGGGACGAGCAGTACTTC	CASSQDQVSRDEQYF
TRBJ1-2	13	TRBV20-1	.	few	TGCAGTGCTAGAGTTGACAGGAACTATGGCTACACCTTC	CSARVDRNYGYTF
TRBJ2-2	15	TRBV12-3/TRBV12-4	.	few	TGTGCCAGCAGTTTTTTTCCTTCCGGAACCGGGGAGCTGTTTTTT	CASSFFPSGTGELFF
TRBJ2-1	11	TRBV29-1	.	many	TGCAGCGGAGGGGGGAAACATGAGCAGTTCTTC	CSGGGKHEQFF
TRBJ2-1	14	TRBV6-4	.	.	TGTGCCAGCATGCCCGGGGGGCCAGTCAATGAGCAGTTCTTC	CASMPGGPVNEQFF
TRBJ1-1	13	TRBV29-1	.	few	TGCAGCGTTGCGTGGGAAGGGGTCACTGAAGCTTTCTTT	CSVAWEGVTEAFF
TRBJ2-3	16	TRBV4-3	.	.	TGCGCCAGCAGCCAAGATAGCCAGGAGAAAACAGATACGCAGTATTTT	CASSQDSQEKTDTQYF
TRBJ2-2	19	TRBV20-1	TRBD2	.	TGCAGTGCTAGACCTAGGGTACGACTAGCGGGGGCGAACACCGGGGAGCTGTTTTTT	CSARPRVRLAGANTGELFF
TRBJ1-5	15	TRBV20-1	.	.	TGCAGTGCTAGAACACAGCCCTATTCGGGTCAGCCCCAGCATTTT	CSARTQPYSGQPQHF
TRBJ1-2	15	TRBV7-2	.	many	TGTGCCAGCAGCTTAGCTCCAACAGCGGCCTATGGCTACACCTTC	CASSLAPTAAYGYTF
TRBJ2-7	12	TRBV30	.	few	TGTGCCTGGAGTGTACACAGCTACGAGCAGTACTTC	CAWSVHSYEQYF
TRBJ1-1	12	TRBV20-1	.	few	TGCAGTGATCGCCGGGGGGGATATGAAGCTTTCTTT	CSDRRGGYEAFF
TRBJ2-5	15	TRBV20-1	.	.	TGCAGTGCTAGAGCCGAGGGTCCGTACCAAGAGACCCAGTACTTC	CSARAEGPYQETQYF
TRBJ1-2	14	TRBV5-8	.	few	TGTGCCAGCAGCAGAAGGACAGTTAGAGATGGCTACACCTTC	CASSRRTVRDGYTF
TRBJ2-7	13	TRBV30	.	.	TGTGCCTGGAGTGCGCGGTTACCCTACGAGCAGTACTTC	CAWSARLPYEQYF
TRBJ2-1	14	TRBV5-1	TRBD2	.	TGCGCCAGCAACTTGGGGGGGAACTACAATGAGCAGTTCTTC	CASNLGGNYNEQFF
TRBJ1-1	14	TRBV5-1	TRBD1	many	TGCGCCAGCATTCCGGGACAGGGGATCACTGAAGCTTTCTTT	CASIPGQGITEAFF
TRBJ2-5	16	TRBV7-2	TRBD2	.	TGTGCCAGCAGCCACCGGACTAGCGGTACCCAAGAGACCCAGTACTTC	CASSHRTSGTQETQYF
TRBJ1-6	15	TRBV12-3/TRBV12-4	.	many	TGTGCCAGCAGGAGCGGCACCACAGTTAATTCACCCCTCCACTTT	CASRSGTTVNSPLHF
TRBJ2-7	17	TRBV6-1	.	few	TGTGCCAGCAGTCAAGCAATTTGGACAGAATTGCCCTACGAGCAGTACTTC	CASSQAIWTELPYEQYF